This passage covers 24 T cell receptor beta chains from one sample sequenced in a study of T cell changes during pregnancy in multiple sclerosis. Produced via immunoSEQ multiplex PCR; TCRdb's table is partial and in-frame only. The repertoire includes some 60,000 clones, 92% of them detected once, and 2.5% to 3.5% sits in the top ten. Sequences were derived from peripheral blood, sampled in the second trimester of pregnancy. These receptors came from a female donor in good health, enrolled as a control in a pregnancy study.

The chain has TRBV2 and TRBJ1-5, with a possible D match to TRBD1 (6 bases). CDR1 and CDR2 from the germline V gene are SNHLY and FYNNEI. The CDR3 runs 14 residues. Trimming removed 3 bases at V and 9 bases at J, with 15 bases between. CDR3 protein: CASSEQQGHGPQHF. Written as DNA, the CDR3 is TGTGCCAGCAGTGAGCAACAGGGTCATGGGCCCCAGCATTTT.

The V gene is TRBV15, the J gene TRBJ2-3, with 10 bases aligning to TRBD2. After removal of 4 bases from V and 5 bases from J, the junction contained 12 bases not matched to a gene. CDR3 size: 17 residues. The germline V gene encodes CDR1 LNHNV and CDR2 YYDKDF (reference sequence). CDR3 DNA sequence: TGTGCCACCAGCACAGGGACTAGCGCTGAGCTTGAAGATACGCAGTATTTT. Protein: CATSTGTSAELEDTQYF.

The rearrangement links TRBV5-6 to TRBJ2-7, with no clear D. V dropped 0 bases and J dropped 2 bases, with 12 bases sitting between them. CDR1 and CDR2 (germline): SGHDT, YYEEEE. This CDR3 contains 15 residues. The CDR3 reads CASSLVGRMAYEQYF. In nucleotides, the CDR3 is TGTGCCAGCAGCTTGGTGGGCAGGATGGCCTACGAGCAGTACTTC.

This chain links TRBV5-1 with TRBJ2-5; tentatively, D is TRBD1 (6 bases). The CDR3 is made up of 15 amino acids. Trimming left V 4 bases short and J 2 bases short, with 15 bases between. Looked up from germline, CDR1 is SGHRS and CDR2 is YFSETQ. CDR3 amino acids: CASSPVQGPQETQYF. CDR3 coding DNA: TGCGCCAGCAGCCCTGTACAGGGCCCTCAAGAGACCCAGTACTTC.

This chain joins TRBV13 and TRBJ2-1; D ambiguous. V lost 0 bases and J 10 bases, leaving 13 bases between the germline ends. Germline loops: CDR1 PRHDT, CDR2 FYEKMQ (reference sequence). The CDR3 length is 14 residues. CDR3 region: CASSLGGRPREQFF. In nucleotides, the CDR3 is TGTGCCAGCAGCTTAGGGGGCCGACCCAGGGAGCAGTTCTTC.

This sequence joins TRBV28 and TRBJ1-4; 8 nucleotides line up with TRBD1. After removal of 2 bases from V and 10 bases from J, the junction contained 12 bases not matched to a gene. Germline V gene data show CDR1 as MDHEN and CDR2 as SYDVKM. This CDR3 region has 16 residues. The DNA of the CDR3 is TGTGCCAGCAGTTTAGGCAGCCAGGGGGCGCAGGCAAAACTGTTTTTT. It yields the protein CASSLGSQGAQAKLFF. The variable domain in full, with the rest retrieved from reference TRBV28 and TRBJ1-4, is DVKVTQSSRYLVKRTGEKVFLECVQDMDHENMFWYRQDPGLGLRLIYFSYDVKMKEKGDIPEGYSVSREKKERFSLILESASTNQTSMYLCASSLGSQGAQAKLFFGSGTQLSVL.

V is TRBV7-2 and J is TRBJ2-7; weak D call: TRBD2 (6 bases). V dropped 5 bases and J dropped 0 bases, with 11 bases sitting between them. Looked up from germline, CDR1 is SGHTA and CDR2 is FQGNSA. The CDR3 runs 14 residues. Written as DNA, the CDR3 is TGTGCCAGCAGCATCGGGACTCTCTCCTACGAGCAGTACTTC. Translation: CASSIGTLSYEQYF.

The chain carries TRBV5-1 and TRBJ1-4, with D possibly being TRBD1 (5 bases). The V end was cut by 0 bases, the J end by 4 bases, with 13 bases between. The CDR3 is 16 amino acids. Germline CDR1 reads SGHRS; CDR2 reads YFSETQ. CDR3 coding DNA: TGCGCCAGCAGCTTGGCACCCGGACAACTTAATGAAAAACTGTTTTTT. Translation gives CASSLAPGQLNEKLFF.

The V and J genes are TRBV6-6 and TRBJ1-5; D perhaps matches TRBD1 (5 bases). CDR3 length equals 13 residues. Trimming removed 9 bases at V and 0 bases at J, with 9 bases between. From germline, CDR1 is MNHNY and CDR2 SVGAGI (reference sequence). CDR3 protein: CASEDNSNQPQHF. The CDR3 coding sequence is TGTGCCAGTGAGGACAATAGCAATCAGCCCCAGCATTTT.

The chain combines TRBV27 with TRBJ2-7, with TRBD1 matching over 9 bases. V shed 4 bases, J shed 2 bases, and the junction held 3 bases outside the gene matches. CDR1 and CDR2 from the germline V gene are MNHEY and SMNVEV (reference sequence). The CDR3 consists of 14 residues. This CDR3 is CASSYGTGPYEQYF. The CDR3 bases are TGTGCCAGCAGTTATGGGACAGGGCCCTACGAGCAGTACTTC.

This chain uses TRBV7-2 with TRBJ2-3; no clear D gene. The V end was cut by 3 bases, the J end by 6 bases, with 7 bases between. This CDR3 contains 12 residues. Germline CDR1 reads SGHTA; CDR2 reads FQGNSA. This CDR3 reads CASSLIRDTQYF. In nucleotides, the CDR3 is TGTGCCAGCAGCTTGATCCGGGATACGCAGTATTTT.

The chain couples TRBV10-1 to TRBJ2-2, with D maybe TRBD2 (5 bases). CDR3 length: 11 amino acids. V was trimmed by 4 bases and J by 8 bases, leaving 5 bases between them. In germline, CDR1 is WNHNN, CDR2 SYGVQD (reference sequence). CDR3 sequence (DNA): TGCGCCAGCAGTGGCGGGGGGGAGCTGTTTTTT. It yields the protein CASSGGGELFF.

This chain connects TRBV20-1 to TRBJ2-3; D is undetermined. V lost 7 bases and J 6 bases, leaving 8 bases between the germline ends. The CDR3 is made up of 10 amino acids. Germline assignment: CDR1 DFQATT and CDR2 SNEGSKA (reference sequence). In DNA form, the CDR3 reads TGCAGTGATCGGAGCGATACGCAGTATTTT. It yields the protein CSDRSDTQYF.

This clone has only a few counts. The chain recombines TRBV5-4 with TRBJ1-2; 8 bases map to TRBD1. V lost 3 bases to trimming and J lost 3 bases; unmatched junction nucleotides: 4. Germline loops: CDR1 SGHNT, CDR2 YYREEE (reference sequence). The CDR3 loop spans 14 amino acids. CDR3 protein: CASSYGQGDYGYTF. As DNA, the CDR3 is TGTGCCAGCAGCTACGGACAGGGCGACTATGGCTACACCTTC.

The rearrangement links TRBV30 to TRBJ1-3; D not resolved. The CDR3 length is 12 residues. From germline, CDR1 is GTSNPN and CDR2 SVGIG (reference sequence). V dropped 6 bases and J dropped 0 bases, with 6 bases sitting between them. In DNA, the CDR3 is TGTGCCTGCGTCCCCTCTGGAAACACCATATATTTT. Its translation is CACVPSGNTIYF.

The chain uses TRBV5-6 and TRBJ2-4; perhaps TRBD1 as D (5 bases). Trimming took 0 bases from V and 3 from J, leaving 16 bases between them. The germline V gene has CDR1 SGHDT and CDR2 YYEEEE. The CDR3 extends over 17 amino acids. Here the CDR3 reads CASSLATGVSVKNIQYF. CDR3 DNA: TGTGCCAGCAGCTTGGCCACAGGAGTCTCGGTCAAAAACATTCAGTACTTC.

The CDR3 DNA sequence: TGTGCCAGCAGTTTCGGGTCACTAGCGGGGTCCTACAATGAGCAGTTCTTC. This sequence encodes CASSFGSLAGSYNEQFF. The rearrangement uses TRBV27 and TRBJ2-1; 10 bases are shared with TRBD2. CDR3 length: 17 residues. Germline assignment: CDR1 MNHEY and CDR2 SMNVEV (reference sequence). J gave up 1 base and V 3 bases, and 6 bases lay outside the gene matches.

The chain recombines TRBV4-1 with TRBJ1-2; possible D gene TRBD1, 6 bases. The V end was cut by 4 bases, the J end by 6 bases, with 15 bases between. The CDR3 sequence is 14 residues long. Germline values: CDR1 MGHRA, CDR2 YSYEKL. The CDR3 protein is CASSPKFGGNGYTF. CDR3 sequence (DNA): TGCGCCAGCAGCCCGAAGTTTGGGGGCAATGGCTACACCTTC.

V gene TRBV4-3 combines with J gene TRBJ2-3; perhaps TRBD1 as D (6 bases). This CDR3 is built from 16 residues. Trimming pared 0 bases from V and 2 bases from J, leaving 12 bases between. CDR1 is LGHNA, CDR2 YSLEER, per germline. The CDR3 region is CASSQELGAFTDTQYF. The DNA of the CDR3 is TGCGCCAGCAGCCAAGAGCTGGGGGCTTTCACAGATACGCAGTATTTT.

As regards this clone: Other DNA sequences in this sample translate to the same CDR3. This sequence joins TRBV18 and TRBJ1-3; D gene unclear. Deletions cut 2 bases from V and 2 bases from J, with 4 bases between. Germline V gene sequence: CDR1 KGHSH, CDR2 LQKENI. The CDR3 runs 13 residues. Here the CDR3 reads CASSPGPGNTIYF. CDR3 DNA sequence: TGTGCCAGCTCACCAGGGCCTGGAAACACCATATATTTT.

V is TRBV19 and J is TRBJ2-7, with 7 bases aligning to TRBD2. Trimming took 3 bases from V and 0 from J; bases not matched to a gene: 5. This CDR3 has 15 amino acids. Germline-derived CDR1 and CDR2 are LNHDA and SQIVND (reference sequence). The CDR3: CASSIGGGSSYEQYF. In DNA, the CDR3 is TGTGCCAGTAGTATCGGCGGGGGTAGCTCCTACGAGCAGTACTTC.

The gene calls are TRBV6-1 and TRBJ1-6; a possible D gene is TRBD1 (5 bases). This CDR3 contains 15 residues. CDR1 and CDR2 (germline): MNHNS, SASEGT. V lost 0 bases, J lost 5 bases, and 8 bases lay in between. The CDR3: CASSEAGGNNSPLHF. For the CDR3, the DNA is TGTGCCAGCAGTGAAGCGGGGGGAAATAATTCACCCCTCCACTTT.

This clone ranks as medium-sized. This chain links TRBV28 with TRBJ2-7, with TRBD1 matching over 7 bases. Germline V gives CDR1 MDHEN, CDR2 SYDVKM. J gave up 1 base and V 6 bases, and 9 bases lay outside the gene matches. The CDR3 contains 15 residues. For the CDR3, the DNA is TGTGCCAGCAGATTTTTTTTGGGACAGTCCTACGAGCAGTACTTC. Translation: CASRFFLGQSYEQYF. Variable domain in full (rest from reference TRBV28 and TRBJ2-7): DVKVTQSSRYLVKRTGEKVFLECVQDMDHENMFWYRQDPGLGLRLIYFSYDVKMKEKGDIPEGYSVSREKKERFSLILESASTNQTSMYLCASRFFLGQSYEQYFGPGTRLTVT.

This chain links TRBV25-1 with TRBJ1-2, with 10 nucleotides matching TRBD1. This CDR3 has 16 amino acids. From germline, CDR1 is MGHDK and CDR2 SYGVNS. The V segment lost 2 bases and the J segment 8 bases; nucleotides outside the gene matches: 11. The CDR3 loop reads CASSEPQPGQGKGYTF. In nucleotides, the CDR3 is TGTGCCAGCAGTGAACCACAACCGGGACAGGGGAAAGGCTACACCTTC.